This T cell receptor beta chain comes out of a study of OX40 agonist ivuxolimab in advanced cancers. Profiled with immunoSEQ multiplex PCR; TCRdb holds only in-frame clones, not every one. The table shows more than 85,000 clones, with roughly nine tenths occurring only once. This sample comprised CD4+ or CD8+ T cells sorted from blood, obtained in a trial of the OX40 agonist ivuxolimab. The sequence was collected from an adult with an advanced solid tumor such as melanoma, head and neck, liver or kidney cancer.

The CDR3 spells CASRTAGVGEQYF. The CDR3 nucleotides read TGTGCCAGCCGAACGGCAGGGGTGGGGGAGCAGTACTTC. J is TRBJ2-7 and V is TRBV2; a possible D gene is TRBD1 (6 bases). This CDR3 is 13 amino acids long. V dropped 8 bases and J dropped 7 bases, with 18 bases sitting between them. Germline loops: CDR1 SNHLY, CDR2 FYNNEI.